Listed below are T cell receptor beta chains from one sample, sequenced in a study of identical twins. TCRdb re-called the 5' RACE reads through MiXCR, storing one row per CDR3 protein. The table shows 1.5 million to 2 million distinct CDR3 sequences, with about 32% occurring only once. Sequencing was carried out using cord blood. The receptors come from a newborn girl in good health. Each CDR3 is given with its conserved first and last residue. The order of the fields is clone size, J gene, D gene, V gene, CDR3 DNA, CDR3 protein. A D gene is named only where the DNA matches it firmly. Expanded clones get a size class; other rows say once, few or many, or leave the size out.

NA TRBJ2-1 NA TRBV29-1 TGCAGCGTTACTCCTACCTCAGGGGCCCCTTTCTTCAATGAGCAGTTCTTC CSVTPTSGAPFFNEQFF
NA TRBJ2-1 NA TRBV12-3/TRBV12-4 TGTGCCAGCAGTTTAGGGCGGCTAACCTACAATGAGCAGTTCTTC CASSLGRLTYNEQFF
NA TRBJ2-5 NA TRBV24-1 TGTGCCACCAGTGATGATACCAAGGCAGAGCAGTACTTC CATSDDTKAEQYF
NA TRBJ1-2 NA TRBV13 TGTGCCAGCAGCTTAATGGAGACCTCTAACTATGGCTACACCTTC CASSLMETSNYGYTF
NA TRBJ1-1 NA TRBV6-1 TGTGCCAGCAGTCCCCAGGGCATGGTGACTGAAGCTTTCTTT CASSPQGMVTEAFF
NA TRBJ1-2 NA TRBV20-1 TGCAGTGCTAGTTCGGGGTTTGGCTACACCTTC CSASSGFGYTF
NA TRBJ2-5 NA TRBV20-1 TGCAGTGCTAGCGACTGGGGTCCCGAACAAGAGACCCAGTACTTC CSASDWGPEQETQYF
few TRBJ2-7 NA TRBV7-2 TGTGCCAGCAGCCGAGGACTGGGACCCGGCGAGCAGTACTTC CASSRGLGPGEQYF
NA TRBJ1-1 NA TRBV6-5 TGTGCCAGCAGTTACGAACAGGGAAACACTGAAGCTTTCTTT CASSYEQGNTEAFF
NA TRBJ1-2 NA TRBV2 TGTGCCAGCAGTGACTCCTGGGGCTATGGCTACACCTTC CASSDSWGYGYTF
few TRBJ1-6 NA TRBV5-1 TGCGCCAGCAGCTTCGGCGGCAGGGAGAATTCACCCCTCCACTTT CASSFGGRENSPLHF
NA TRBJ1-4 NA TRBV21-1 TGTGCCAGCAGCGCCGAGGCGGCTTATGAAAAACTGTTTTTT CASSAEAAYEKLFF
few TRBJ2-1 TRBD2 TRBV7-2 TGTGCCAGCAGCACACCTAGCGGGAGCAATGAGCAGTTCTTC CASSTPSGSNEQFF
NA TRBJ1-6 NA TRBV2 TGTGCCAGCAGTGAGGGACTCACCCTCCACTTT CASSEGLTLHF
NA TRBJ2-5 TRBD2 TRBV24-1 TGTGCTACCAGTGACCCCGTGGCTAGCGGGACGTACAATGAGCAGTACTTC CATSDPVASGTYNEQYF
NA TRBJ2-7 NA TRBV5-1 TGCGCCAGCAGCCCCGGTGCAGGGTTCAGCTCCTACGAGCAGTACTTC CASSPGAGFSSYEQYF
NA TRBJ1-1 NA TRBV12-3/TRBV12-4 TGTGCCAGCAGTCGTCCCGGGACGAGTGGAGCTTTCTTT CASSRPGTSGAFF
NA TRBJ1-1 NA TRBV18 TGTGCCAGCTCCCAGTTGCGGGGGCAAATGAACACTGAAGCTTTCTTT CASSQLRGQMNTEAFF
NA TRBJ1-2 NA TRBV7-8 TGTGCCAGCAGCTTAACTCGGACACCCGTTAACTATGGCTACACCTTC CASSLTRTPVNYGYTF
NA TRBJ1-1 NA TRBV19 TGTGCCAGTAGTTTCACAGGGAAGGCTGAAGCTTTCTTT CASSFTGKAEAFF
NA TRBJ2-1 NA TRBV5-4 TGTGCCAGCAGCATCCTCCGGGACACCTACTCCTACAATGAGCAGTTCTTC CASSILRDTYSYNEQFF
few TRBJ1-1 TRBD1 TRBV4-2 TGTGCCAGCCAAAGGGGGCAGGGCGTGAACACTGAAGCTTTCTTT CASQRGQGVNTEAFF
few TRBJ2-7 TRBD2 TRBV5-1 TGCGCCAGCAGCTTAGACGGGACTAGCGGGAGGAAATACTCCTACGAGCAGTACTTC CASSLDGTSGRKYSYEQYF
NA TRBJ2-1 NA TRBV7-9 TGTGCCAGCAGCAGCCCCGGTACTAGCATATCCTCCTACAATGAGCAGTTCTTC CASSSPGTSISSYNEQFF
many TRBJ2-5 NA TRBV5-1 TGCGCCAGCAGCTTGGGGGGACTTAGAGAGACCCAGTACTTC CASSLGGLRETQYF
NA TRBJ2-7 NA TRBV10-3 TGTGCCATCAGTGACAAGCGGGTGAGCTACAAGCAGTACTTC CAISDKRVSYKQYF
NA TRBJ2-7 TRBD2 TRBV5-1 TGCGCCAGCAGTATAGCGGGAGACACAGCCGAGCAGTACTTC CASSIAGDTAEQYF
many TRBJ2-3 TRBD2 TRBV4-2 TGTGCCAGCAGCCAAGCCGGACTAGCGGGAGGAGATACGCAGTATTTT CASSQAGLAGGDTQYF
few TRBJ1-2 NA TRBV9 TGTGCCAGCAGCGTAGACCGGGACAACTATGGCTACACCTTC CASSVDRDNYGYTF
few TRBJ2-2 TRBD2 TRBV5-1 TGCGCCAGCAGCTTGATGGGAGGGGACACCGGGGAGCTGTTTTTT CASSLMGGDTGELFF
few TRBJ2-3 TRBD2 TRBV5-1 TGCGCCAGCAGCTTGGAGCGGGGGTCCACAGATACGCAGTATTTT CASSLERGSTDTQYF
NA TRBJ1-6 TRBD1 TRBV6-1 TGTGCCAGCAGTTCACAGGGGGCTCGACAAAATTCACCCCTCCACTTT CASSSQGARQNSPLHF
NA TRBJ2-3 TRBD2 TRBV28 TGTGCCAGCAGTTCAAATTATGGACTAGCGGGAGTCAGATCAGATACGCAGTATTTT CASSSNYGLAGVRSDTQYF
few TRBJ2-5 TRBD2 TRBV5-1 TGCGCCAGCAGCTCGGGACTAGGATTGGGAGAGACCCAGTACTTC CASSSGLGLGETQYF
NA TRBJ1-2 NA TRBV20-1 TGCAGTGCTAGTCCCCCTACAGGCGGCTACACCTTC CSASPPTGGYTF
NA TRBJ2-5 NA TRBV18 TGTGCCAGCTCACTCCTCCCAAGTGGAGAGGGGCAGACCCAGTACTTC CASSLLPSGEGQTQYF
NA TRBJ2-7 TRBD2 TRBV28 TGTGCCAGCAGTCCCCACGGGGCTAGCGGTACCTACGAGCAGTACTTC CASSPHGASGTYEQYF
few TRBJ2-7 NA TRBV12-3/TRBV12-4 TGTGCCAGCAGTTTAGCGCCGGGAAGCGAGCAGTACTTC CASSLAPGSEQYF
NA TRBJ2-5 TRBD1 TRBV20-1 TGCAGTGCTAGACGACAGGGGGTAGAAGAGACCCAGTACTTC CSARRQGVEETQYF
NA TRBJ1-1 NA TRBV3-1 TGTGCCAGCAGCCAAGTTCTTAGGGGGGCTGAAGCTTTCTTT CASSQVLRGAEAFF
NA TRBJ2-1 TRBD2 TRBV6-5 TGTGCCAGCAGAGCCGGACTAGCGGGAGGGTCGGGTGAGCAGTTCTTC CASRAGLAGGSGEQFF
few TRBJ1-5 NA TRBV21-1 TGTGCCAGCAGCAAAAAAGAGAGCAATCAGCCCCAGCATTTT CASSKKESNQPQHF
NA TRBJ2-1 TRBD2 TRBV5-1 TGCGCCAGCAGCTTGAGCGGGGGGGCTCTCAATGAGCAGTTCTTC CASSLSGGALNEQFF
NA TRBJ1-2 NA TRBV13 TGTGCCAGCAGCTCTATAACAGGCCCCCCCTATGGCTACACCTTC CASSSITGPPYGYTF
NA TRBJ2-3 NA TRBV20-1 TGCAGTGCTAGTTGGGTGGCTTATACGCAGTATTTT CSASWVAYTQYF
NA TRBJ2-3 TRBD2 TRBV29-1 TGCAGCGTTGAACTAGCGGGAGGGGGCGATACGCAGTATTTT CSVELAGGGDTQYF
NA TRBJ1-4 NA TRBV20-1 TGCAGTGCTAGTGACACTAATGAAAAACTGTTTTTT CSASDTNEKLFF
few TRBJ1-2 TRBD1 TRBV28 TGTGCCAGCAGTTTATATTCTCGGGACAGCCACTATGGCTACACCTTC CASSLYSRDSHYGYTF
few TRBJ1-1 NA TRBV27 TGTGCCAGCAGTTTTGTGGGGGAGAACACTGAAGCTTTCTTT CASSFVGENTEAFF
many TRBJ1-4 NA TRBV5-1 TGCGCCAGCAGCTCAGGGAAAACGAATGAAAAACTGTTTTTT CASSSGKTNEKLFF
few TRBJ1-1 NA TRBV30 TGTGCCTGGAGAGGGCAGGGCAACACTGAAGCTTTCTTT CAWRGQGNTEAFF
few TRBJ2-4 NA TRBV2 TGTGCCAGCAGTGAGTGGGGACAACTAGCCAAAAACATTCAGTACTTC CASSEWGQLAKNIQYF
NA TRBJ2-3 NA TRBV4-2 TGTGCCAGCAGCCAAGTTGCAGCGGATAGCACAGATACGCAGTATTTT CASSQVAADSTDTQYF
NA TRBJ1-3 NA TRBV4-2 TGTGCCAGCAGCCAAGCCCACAGGGTGAATGGAAACACCATATATTTT CASSQAHRVNGNTIYF
few TRBJ1-1 TRBD1 TRBV28 TGTGCCAGCAGTCCACTCCCGGGACAGGGGATGAACACTGAAGCTTTCTTT CASSPLPGQGMNTEAFF
NA TRBJ1-5 NA TRBV28 TGTGCCAGCACCCTGGTGGGACGCGGCAATCAGCCCCAGCATTTT CASTLVGRGNQPQHF
few TRBJ2-7 TRBD1 TRBV20-1 TGCAGTGCTACCCTCCGGACAGGCCCTTCCTACGAGCAGTACTTC CSATLRTGPSYEQYF
few TRBJ2-3 TRBD2 TRBV20-1 TGCAGTGCTCCCCCCCGACTAGCGGGGCAACCCACAGATACGCAGTATTTT CSAPPRLAGQPTDTQYF
few TRBJ1-2 NA TRBV29-1 TGCAGCGACCGGGACGGCTATGGCTACACCTTC CSDRDGYGYTF
few TRBJ1-2 NA TRBV5-1 TGCGCCAGCAGCCCCCTCGCCAGCGGGCAGTATGGCTACACCTTC CASSPLASGQYGYTF